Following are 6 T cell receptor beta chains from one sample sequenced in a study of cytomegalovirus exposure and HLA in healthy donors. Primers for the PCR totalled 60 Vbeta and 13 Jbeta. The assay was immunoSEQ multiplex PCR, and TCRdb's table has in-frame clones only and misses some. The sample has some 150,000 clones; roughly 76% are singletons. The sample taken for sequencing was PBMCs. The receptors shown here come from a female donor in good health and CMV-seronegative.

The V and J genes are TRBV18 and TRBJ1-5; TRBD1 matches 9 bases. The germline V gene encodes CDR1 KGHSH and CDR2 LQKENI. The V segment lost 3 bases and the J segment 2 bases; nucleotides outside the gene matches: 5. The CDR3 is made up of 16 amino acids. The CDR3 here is CASSPGQGIGNQPQHF. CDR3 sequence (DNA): TGTGCCAGCTCACCGGGACAGGGAATTGGCAATCAGCCCCAGCATTTT.

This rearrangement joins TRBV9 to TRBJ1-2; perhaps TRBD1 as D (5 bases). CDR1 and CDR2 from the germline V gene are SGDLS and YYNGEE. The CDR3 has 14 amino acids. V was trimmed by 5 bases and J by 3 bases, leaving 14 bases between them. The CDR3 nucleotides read TGTGCCAGCAGACCGGGGGGGGATTACTATGGCTACACCTTC. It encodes CASRPGGDYYGYTF. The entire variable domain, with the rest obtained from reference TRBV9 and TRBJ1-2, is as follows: DSGVTQTPKHLITATGQRVTLRCSPRSGDLSVYWYQQSLDQGLQFLIQYYNGEERAKGNILERFSAQQFPDLHSELNLSSLELGDSALYFCASRPGGDYYGYTFGSGTRLTVV.

The CDR3 loop is CASSRLKAGDPNEQFF. The CDR3 DNA reads as TGTGCCAGCAGCCGTCTAAAGGCGGGAGACCCCAATGAGCAGTTCTTC. The chain has TRBV11-3 and TRBJ2-1; 7 nucleotides match TRBD2. The CDR3 has 16 amino acids. Trimming removed 5 bases from V and 6 bases from J; junction bases left unmatched: 13. Germline CDR1 SGHNT, CDR2 YENEEA.

As DNA, the CDR3 is TGTGCCAGCAGCTCCCGGGAGCGGGGGAACATTCAGTACTTC. This gives the protein CASSSRERGNIQYF. The V call is TRBV7-9, the J call TRBJ2-4; the match to TRBD2 covers 8 bases. Losses at the gene ends were 4 bases for V and 7 bases for J; bases not matched to a gene: 6. The CDR3 loop spans 14 amino acids. Per germline, CDR1 SEHNR and CDR2 FQNEAQ (reference sequence).

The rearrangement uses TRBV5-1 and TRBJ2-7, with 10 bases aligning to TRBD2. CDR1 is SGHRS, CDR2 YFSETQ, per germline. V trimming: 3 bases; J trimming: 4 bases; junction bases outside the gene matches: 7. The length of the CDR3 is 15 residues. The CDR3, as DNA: TGCGCCAGCAGCTCGGCTCTAGCGGGGGCGTACGAGCAGTACTTC. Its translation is CASSSALAGAYEQYF.

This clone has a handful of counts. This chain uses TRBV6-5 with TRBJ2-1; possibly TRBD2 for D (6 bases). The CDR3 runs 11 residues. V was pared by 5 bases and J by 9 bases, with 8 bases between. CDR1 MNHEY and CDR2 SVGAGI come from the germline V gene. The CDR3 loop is CASSGRGEQFF. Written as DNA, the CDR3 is TGTGCCAGCAGTGGGCGGGGTGAGCAGTTCTTC.